This entry features one T cell receptor beta chain sequence. Its antigen remains unidentified. This entry belongs to a study of human T cells and chemical hapten exposure. Overall study context: Small differences in pooled library volume mainly drove the variation in TCR yields per sample.

Study-level results: With regard to DPC sensitization, TCRs above 1 in 1000 frequency did not change.

The time point: patch test 3, about 24 weeks after DPC sensitization. Documented treatment: therapeutic diphenylcyclopropenone sensitization with weekly scalp DPC. Library construction involved attaching unique molecular identifiers to individual cDNA molecules, which allowed quantitative, reproducible TCR counting. Per the original data handling: Per-sample TCR counts ranged from roughly 23,224 to 750,000, median roughly 98,000. In TCRdb, the RACE reads were re-called with MiXCR into one record per CDR3 protein. The V and J calls reflect TCRdb's pipeline rather than the authors' work. The repertoire holds just over 70,000 distinct CDR3 sequences, with 8.5% to 14% as singletons. CDR1 is SGDLS and CDR2 is YYNGEE in the germline V gene. Trimming stripped 1 base from V and 6 bases from J, with 17 bases between. This CDR3 is built from 16 residues.

This sequence originates from a woman in her forties or fifties with alopecia areata. Some clones in this sample may be carry-over from other donors' samples. The J gene is TRBJ2-1, the V gene TRBV9, with D perhaps TRBD2 (6 bases). The specimen was whole blood, collected in connection with sensitization to the hapten diphenylcyclopropenone (DPC). The CDR3 bases are TGTGCCAGCAGCGTATTGAGCGGGTGGGTGGGCAATGAGCAGTTCTTC. Encoded protein: CASSVLSGWVGNEQFF.